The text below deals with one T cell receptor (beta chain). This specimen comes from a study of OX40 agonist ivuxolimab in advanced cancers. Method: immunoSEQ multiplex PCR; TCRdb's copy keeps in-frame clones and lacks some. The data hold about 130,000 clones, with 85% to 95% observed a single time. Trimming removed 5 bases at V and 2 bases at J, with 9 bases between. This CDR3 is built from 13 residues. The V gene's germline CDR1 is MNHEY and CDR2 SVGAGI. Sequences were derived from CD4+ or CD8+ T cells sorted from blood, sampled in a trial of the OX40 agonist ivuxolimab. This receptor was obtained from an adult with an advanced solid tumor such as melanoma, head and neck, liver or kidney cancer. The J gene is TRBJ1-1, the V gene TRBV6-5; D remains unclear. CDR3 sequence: CASSGRINTEAFF. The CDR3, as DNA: TGTGCCAGCAGTGGACGGATTAACACTGAAGCTTTCTTT.